The 19 T cell receptor beta chains below all came from one sample that was sequenced in a study of human T cells and chemical hapten exposure. TCRdb fed the RACE reads into MiXCR, producing one record per CDR3 protein. Among 150,000 to 200,000 distinct CDR3 sequences listed, 25% to 30% were seen once. Time point reported: patch test 3, about 24 weeks after DPC sensitization. Sample treatment: therapeutic diphenylcyclopropenone sensitization with weekly scalp DPC. Sequencing used whole blood, obtained in connection with sensitization to the hapten diphenylcyclopropenone (DPC). All receptors derive from a woman younger than 30 with alopecia areata. Some clones in this sample may be carry-over from other donors' samples.

The chain links TRBV3-1 to TRBJ2-7; D possibly corresponds to TRBD1 (5 bases). From germline, CDR1 is LGHDT and CDR2 YNNKEL (reference sequence). The CDR3 extends over 15 amino acids. V lost 1 base to trimming and J lost 1 base, with 11 bases between them. CDR3 sequence (DNA): TGTGCCAGCAGCCAAGGCCGGAGACAGTCCTACGAGCAGTACTTC. It is translated as CASSQGRRQSYEQYF.

The chain links TRBV27 to TRBJ2-7; no definite D call. The length of the CDR3 is 13 residues. From germline, CDR1 is MNHEY and CDR2 SMNVEV (reference sequence). Trimming took 2 bases from V and 2 from J, leaving 7 bases between them. CDR3 nucleotide sequence: TGTGCCAGCAGTTTAAAAGCAGCCTACGAGCAGTACTTC. Translation gives CASSLKAAYEQYF.

The chain combines TRBV19 with TRBJ1-4; D is perhaps TRBD1 (5 bases). Germline CDR1 LNHDA, CDR2 SQIVND (reference sequence). Trimming pared 9 bases from V and 6 bases from J, leaving 14 bases between. The CDR3 runs 13 residues. The chain's CDR3 is CASTGTGDEKLFF. In nucleotides, the CDR3 is TGTGCCAGCACCGGGACTGGGGATGAAAAACTGTTTTTT.

This rearrangement joins TRBV6-2 or TRBV6-3 to TRBJ2-7; 8 nucleotides agree with TRBD1. CDR1 and CDR2 from the germline V gene are MNHEY and SVGEGT. The CDR3 is 14 amino acids. The V gene end was trimmed by 4 bases and the J gene end by 6 bases; junction bases not matched to a gene: 8. CDR3 nucleotides: TGTGCCAGCAGTTCCCAGGGGGCGCCGGTCGAGCAGTACTTC. This sequence encodes CASSSQGAPVEQYF.

The V gene is TRBV4-2, the J gene TRBJ1-5; the match to TRBD1 covers 8 bases. The length of the CDR3 is 15 residues. Per germline, CDR1 LGHNA and CDR2 YNFKEQ. The V gene end was trimmed by 4 bases and the J gene end by 4 bases; junction bases not matched to a gene: 6. The CDR3 loop is CASSPDRGGNQPQHF. The CDR3 nucleotides read TGTGCCAGCAGCCCCGACAGGGGAGGGAATCAGCCCCAGCATTTT.

J is TRBJ2-3 and V is TRBV5-1; unclear D gene. The ends were cut back, 3 bases at V and 5 bases at J, with 10 bases in the middle. The CDR3 extends over 13 amino acids. From germline, CDR1 is SGHRS and CDR2 YFSETQ. In nucleotides, the CDR3 is TGCGCCAGCAGCTACAGCGACAAAGATACGCAGTATTTT. This codes for CASSYSDKDTQYF.

This clonotype showed up many times. V is TRBV27 and J is TRBJ2-7, with no clear D. The CDR3 is made up of 14 amino acids. Per the germline V gene, CDR1 is MNHEY and CDR2 is SMNVEV (reference sequence). The V and J ends lost 6 bases and 3 bases respectively, with 15 bases between them. The CDR3 sequence: CASSHNPRIYEQYF. The CDR3 bases are TGTGCCAGCAGCCACAACCCACGCATCTACGAGCAGTACTTC.

The genes are TRBV7-2 and TRBJ1-2; no clear D. Germline V gene sequence: CDR1 SGHTA, CDR2 FQGNSA. The CDR3 is made up of 13 amino acids. V gave up 7 bases and J gave up 4 bases, with 13 bases separating them. CDR3 residues: CASTRSLGYGYTF. The CDR3 DNA is TGTGCCAGCACTAGGAGTCTAGGCTATGGCTACACCTTC.

The V and J genes are TRBV20-1 and TRBJ1-2; D unresolved. V lost 6 bases and J 8 bases, leaving 19 bases between the germline ends. From germline, CDR1 is DFQATT and CDR2 SNEGSKA (reference sequence). CDR3 size: 13 residues. CDR3 sequence (DNA): TGCAGTGCCGGTGGGGAACTCTTTTGGGGCTACACCTTC. Its translation is CSAGGELFWGYTF.

This chain uses TRBV9 with TRBJ2-5; tentatively, D is TRBD1 or TRBD2 (5 bases each). This CDR3 comprises 15 residues. Germline CDR1 reads SGDLS; CDR2 reads YYNGEE. Deletions cut 2 bases from V and 5 bases from J, with 16 bases between. CDR3 amino acids: CASSVGTVDDETQYF. Here the CDR3 DNA reads TGTGCCAGCAGCGTTGGGACGGTGGATGATGAGACCCAGTACTTC.

This chain links TRBV11-2 with TRBJ2-2; possible D gene TRBD2, 6 bases. The CDR3 spans 14 residues. Germline loops: CDR1 SGHAT, CDR2 FQNNGV. Deletions cut 5 bases from V and 5 bases from J, with 12 bases between. The CDR3 region has the DNA TGTGCCAGCAGCCCAGTAAGCGGGACCGGGGAGCTGTTTTTT. It codes for CASSPVSGTGELFF.

The chain is built from TRBV20-1 and TRBJ2-1, with D perhaps given as TRBD1 or TRBD2 (5 bases each). The germline V gene encodes CDR1 DFQATT and CDR2 SNEGSKA (reference sequence). The V and J ends lost 5 bases and 1 base respectively, with 9 bases between them. CDR3 length: 13 residues. The CDR3 loop reads CSAWDGSYNEQFF. DNA for the CDR3: TGCAGTGCTTGGGACGGGTCCTACAATGAGCAGTTCTTC.

This clonotype was seen more than once but under ten times. The gene calls are TRBV4-3 and TRBJ1-1, with D unresolved. V lost 3 bases, J lost 4 bases, and 12 bases lay in between. Germline V gives CDR1 LGHNA, CDR2 YSLEER. This CDR3 spans 14 amino acids. CDR3 DNA: TGCGCCAGCAGCCAGAAGCGTTGGAGCACTGAAGCTTTCTTT. Translation gives CASSQKRWSTEAFF.

The chain links TRBV6-2 or TRBV6-3 to TRBJ1-1; no clear D. The V and J ends lost 0 bases and 4 bases respectively, with 9 bases between them. This CDR3 comprises 14 residues. CDR1 and CDR2 (germline): MNHEY, SVGEGT. The CDR3 DNA follows: TGTGCCAGCAGTTACTCGATTCAAATCACTGAAGCTTTCTTT. This codes for CASSYSIQITEAFF.

There are a few counts of this clonotype. J is TRBJ2-7 and V is TRBV28; the D is unclear. Germline-derived CDR1 and CDR2 are MDHEN and SYDVKM. V lost 8 bases to trimming and J lost 1 base, with 12 bases between them. The CDR3 extends over 13 amino acids. CDR3 nucleotide sequence: TGTGCCAGCGCCCCTTACAGTTCCTACGAGCAGTACTTC. Its protein is CASAPYSSYEQYF.

J is TRBJ1-1 and V is TRBV6-1, with D uncertain. Trimming stripped 6 bases from V and 1 base from J, with 6 bases between. The germline V gene has CDR1 MNHNS and CDR2 SASEGT. The CDR3 consists of 12 residues. Written as DNA, the CDR3 is TGTGCCAGCAGAACAACGAACACTGAAGCTTTCTTT. Protein sequence: CASRTTNTEAFF.

J is TRBJ2-7 and V is TRBV7-6; possibly TRBD1 for D (6 bases). The CDR3 totals 15 residues. Germline V lookup: CDR1 SGHVS, CDR2 FNYEAQ. V lost 5 bases, J lost 2 bases, and 16 bases lay in between. The CDR3 DNA reads as TGTGCCAGCAGCACACAACCGGGACAAGCCTACGAGCAGTACTTC. It codes for CASSTQPGQAYEQYF.

This clonotype was counted at least ten times. V is TRBV7-2 and J is TRBJ2-5; 12 nucleotides match TRBD2. The CDR3 covers 16 residues. The germline gives CDR1 SGHTA, CDR2 FQGNSA. With 5 bases clipped from V and 1 base from J, the junction kept 5 bases outside the gene matches. CDR3 nucleotide sequence: TGTGCCAGCAGCCCGGGGACTAGCGGGTTCCAAGAGACCCAGTACTTC. Translated: CASSPGTSGFQETQYF.

The chain couples TRBV20-1 to TRBJ2-1, with 7 bases matching TRBD2. CDR3 size: 14 residues. CDR1 DFQATT and CDR2 SNEGSKA come from the germline V gene (reference sequence). Germline trimming cut 3 bases from V and 0 bases from J; bases unmatched to any gene: 2. CDR3 in DNA: TGCAGTGCTAGGCTAGCGGTCTCCTACAATGAGCAGTTCTTC. It is translated as CSARLAVSYNEQFF.